Each of the 25 T cell receptor beta chains below was sequenced from the same sample in a study of blood T cell repertoires in COVID-19. Produced via immunoSEQ multiplex PCR; TCRdb's table is partial and in-frame only. The sample lists about 23,000 clones, around nine tenths occurring once. The specimen was peripheral blood. The receptors derive from a woman aged 80 or over with active COVID-19.

V gene TRBV19 combines with J gene TRBJ2-7, with a weak D call TRBD2 (7 bases). This CDR3 region has 15 residues. The ends were cut back, 7 bases at V and 0 bases at J, with 16 bases in the middle. CDR1 is LNHDA, CDR2 SQIVND, per germline (reference sequence). The CDR3 loop is CASTLGAGDSYEQYF. In DNA, the CDR3 is TGTGCCAGTACCCTGGGGGCGGGGGACTCCTACGAGCAGTACTTC.

The V call is TRBV7-6, the J call TRBJ1-2; TRBD1 aligns across 12 bases. The CDR3 totals 16 residues. V dropped 5 bases and J dropped 8; count of bases not matched to a gene: 12. Looked up from germline, CDR1 is SGHVS and CDR2 is FNYEAQ. In DNA form, the CDR3 reads TGTGCCAGCAGCCCTACCGCCGGGACAGGGGGCGAGGGCTACACCTTC. It encodes CASSPTAGTGGEGYTF.

V and J are TRBV10-3 and TRBJ2-7, with no clear D. The CDR3 runs to 14 residues. V was trimmed by 0 bases and J by 7 bases, leaving 13 bases between them. Germline values: CDR1 ENHRY, CDR2 SYGVKD. This chain's CDR3 is CAISESVGLQEQYF. The CDR3 DNA follows: TGTGCCATCAGTGAGTCGGTGGGCCTCCAAGAGCAGTACTTC.

V usage is TRBV18 and J usage is TRBJ1-2, with TRBD1 identical over 10 bases. The CDR3 is made up of 14 amino acids. The V gene's germline CDR1 is KGHSH and CDR2 LQKENI. Trimming cost V 3 bases and J 6 bases; bases outside gene matches: 4. The CDR3 sequence: CASSPRQGANGYTF. CDR3 nucleotides: TGTGCCAGCTCACCGCGACAGGGGGCAAATGGCTACACCTTC.

This sequence joins TRBV9 and TRBJ2-3; 9 nucleotides line up with TRBD2. The length of the CDR3 is 16 residues. Losses at the gene ends were 0 bases for V and 6 bases for J; bases not matched to a gene: 8. Germline lookup yields CDR1 SGDLS and CDR2 YYNGEE. The CDR3 reads CASSVGGGGAVDTQYF. The CDR3 nucleotides are TGTGCCAGCAGCGTAGGAGGCGGGGGGGCCGTGGATACGCAGTATTTT.

This chain uses TRBV5-6 with TRBJ1-4; 8 bases are shared with TRBD1. The CDR3 loop spans 15 amino acids. Trimming took 5 bases from V and 3 from J; bases not matched to a gene: 6. Germline V lookup: CDR1 SGHDT, CDR2 YYEEEE. In DNA form, the CDR3 reads TGTGCCAGCAGGGAATGGGACAGGCCTAATGAAAAACTGTTTTTT. Protein product: CASREWDRPNEKLFF.

The chain carries TRBV7-9 and TRBJ2-1, with TRBD2 as a possible D gene (6 bases). The CDR3 is 17 residues long. Germline CDR1 reads SEHNR; CDR2 reads FQNEAQ (reference sequence). V lost 1 base to trimming and J lost 7 bases, with 20 bases between them. Here the CDR3 reads CASSLVGRWRGKNEQFF. The CDR3 nucleotides read TGTGCCAGCAGCTTAGTCGGGCGATGGCGGGGAAAGAATGAGCAGTTCTTC.

This clone was observed once. This chain joins TRBV29-1 and TRBJ1-2, with 9 nucleotides matching TRBD1. V lost 6 bases, J lost 6 bases, and 20 bases stayed unmatched. From germline, CDR1 is SQVTM and CDR2 ANQGSEA. The CDR3 extends over 17 amino acids. The CDR3 here is CSVQHWNRGRQFDGYTF. CDR3 DNA sequence: TGCAGCGTCCAACATTGGAACAGGGGGCGACAATTTGATGGCTACACCTTC.

V and J are TRBV10-3 and TRBJ1-5; the match to TRBD1 covers 10 bases. The length of the CDR3 is 14 residues. V dropped 0 bases and J dropped 7; count of bases not matched to a gene: 0. From germline, CDR1 is ENHRY and CDR2 SYGVKD. CDR3 region: CAISESGQGQPQHF. The CDR3 nucleotides read TGTGCCATCAGTGAGTCGGGACAGGGGCAGCCCCAGCATTTT.

The chain combines TRBV27 with TRBJ2-5; D gene ambiguous. CDR1 is MNHEY and CDR2 is SMNVEV in the germline V gene (reference sequence). V was cut by 4 bases and J by 7 bases, with 7 bases left in between. The CDR3 runs 11 residues. CDR3 sequence: CASSSGGTQYF. DNA for the CDR3: TGTGCCAGCAGTTCAGGTGGGACCCAGTACTTC.

CDR3 amino acids: CASSTHGSNQPQHF. CDR3 coding DNA: TGTGCCAGTAGTACTCACGGGAGTAATCAGCCCCAGCATTTT. The chain recombines TRBV19 with TRBJ1-5; no clear D gene. The germline V gene has CDR1 LNHDA and CDR2 SQIVND (reference sequence). The V gene lost 4 bases and the J gene lost 4 bases, with 11 bases spanning the gap. The CDR3 consists of 14 residues.

The genes are TRBV3-1 (or the pseudogene TRBV3-2) and TRBJ2-3; D ambiguous. The V and J ends lost 0 bases and 5 bases respectively, with 12 bases between them. Per germline, CDR1 LGHDT and CDR2 YNNKEL (reference sequence). The CDR3 has 15 amino acids. The CDR3 is CASSQDLEVGDTQYF. The CDR3 DNA reads TGTGCCAGCAGCCAAGATTTAGAGGTGGGAGATACGCAGTATTTT.

The chain couples TRBV18 to TRBJ2-2; 9 bases are shared with TRBD1. The trim removed 4 bases at V and 6 bases at J, leaving 3 bases unmatched. Germline V gene sequence: CDR1 KGHSH, CDR2 LQKENI. This CDR3 comprises 14 residues. Written as DNA, the CDR3 is TGTGCCAGCTCACTACAGGGGGCTGCCGGGGAGCTGTTTTTT. It codes for CASSLQGAAGELFF.

V usage is TRBV7-2 and J usage is TRBJ2-7; the D gene is possibly TRBD2 (5 bases). There are 14 residues in the CDR3. From germline, CDR1 is SGHTA and CDR2 FQGNSA. Trimming removed 5 bases from V and 2 bases from J, with 13 bases in between. Written as DNA, the CDR3 is TGTGCCAGCAGCCCATCCGAGGGCCCCTACGAGCAGTACTTC. It codes for CASSPSEGPYEQYF.

The chain has TRBV29-1 and TRBJ1-2, with D unclear. Trimming removed 5 bases from V and 8 bases from J, with 12 bases in between. The V gene's germline CDR1 is SQVTM and CDR2 ANQGSEA. The CDR3 covers 11 residues. The CDR3 spells CSVRSEIGYTF. The CDR3 DNA sequence: TGCAGCGTTCGTTCTGAGATCGGCTACACCTTC.

DNA of the CDR3: TGTGCCAGTAACAGAGGGGGCAACGCCTACGAGCAGTACTTC. Its protein product is CASNRGGNAYEQYF. V gene TRBV19 combines with J gene TRBJ2-7, with 7 bases that match TRBD1. V gave up 7 bases and J gave up 2 bases; unmatched junction bases: 8. The CDR3 has 14 amino acids. Per germline, CDR1 LNHDA and CDR2 SQIVND (reference sequence).

The chain has TRBV18 and TRBJ2-1; TRBD1 agrees at 12 bases. Germline assignment: CDR1 KGHSH and CDR2 LQKENI. The CDR3 is 17 residues long. V lost 5 bases, J lost 8 bases, and 13 bases stayed unmatched. CDR3 sequence: CASSAGTGGSGSDEQFF. CDR3 sequence (DNA): TGTGCCAGCTCAGCCGGGACAGGGGGCTCTGGGTCGGATGAGCAGTTCTTC.

This chain uses TRBV9 with TRBJ1-1; the D gene is possibly TRBD1 (5 bases). The CDR3 is 17 amino acids. The germline V and J ends were trimmed by 4 bases and 2 bases, with 21 bases remaining between them. Germline V gene data show CDR1 as SGDLS and CDR2 as YYNGEE. The CDR3 spells CASSRSSGGGGNTEAFF. The CDR3 nucleotides read TGTGCCAGCAGCCGATCCTCGGGGGGGGGAGGAAACACTGAAGCTTTCTTT. Based on the CDR3 plus reference TRBV9 and TRBJ1-1, the full variable domain is DSGVTQTPKHLITATGQRVTLRCSPRSGDLSVYWYQQSLDQGLQFLIQYYNGEERAKGNILERFSAQQFPDLHSELNLSSLELGDSALYFCASSRSSGGGGNTEAFFGQGTRLTVV.

The rearrangement links TRBV9 to TRBJ2-1, with TRBD2 matching 13 bases. V shed 4 bases and J 4 bases; nucleotides not matched to a gene: 5. Germline loops: CDR1 SGDLS, CDR2 YYNGEE. The CDR3 covers 16 residues. The CDR3, as DNA: TGTGCCAGCAGCCTACTAGCGGGGGGGTCTTACAATGAGCAGTTCTTC. As protein: CASSLLAGGSYNEQFF.

This clone occurred a few times. The gene calls are TRBV6-2 or TRBV6-3 and TRBJ2-7, with D possibly TRBD1 on 6 matching bases. The CDR3 loop spans 15 amino acids. Germline CDR1 MNHEY, CDR2 SVGEGT. V was trimmed by 4 bases and J by 1 base, leaving 14 bases between them. CDR3 nucleotides: TGTGCCAGCAGTTTCGGACAGTCCTTTTCCTACGAGCAGTACTTC. Encoded protein: CASSFGQSFSYEQYF.

V usage is TRBV9 and J usage is TRBJ1-2; possibly TRBD1 for D (5 bases). Trimming left V 0 bases short and J 1 base short, with 10 bases between. Germline V gene lookup returns CDR1 SGDLS and CDR2 YYNGEE. This CDR3 is built from 15 residues. The CDR3 reads CASSVGGDFNYGYTF. The CDR3 coding sequence is TGTGCCAGCAGCGTAGGCGGGGACTTTAACTATGGCTACACCTTC.

This clone came up once. The rearrangement links TRBV29-1 to TRBJ1-1; possible D gene TRBD1, 5 bases. The CDR3 has 13 amino acids. With 7 bases removed from V and 0 bases from J, the gap between germline ends came to 12 bases. Per the germline V gene, CDR1 is SQVTM and CDR2 is ANQGSEA. CDR3 loop: CSAVGQLNTEAFF. The CDR3 nucleotides are TGCAGCGCTGTAGGACAACTGAACACTGAAGCTTTCTTT.

The rearrangement joins TRBV18 to TRBJ1-5; 7 bases agree with TRBD1. Germline trimming cut 2 bases from V and 6 bases from J; bases unmatched to any gene: 7. The CDR3 extends over 15 amino acids. Germline V lookup: CDR1 KGHSH, CDR2 LQKENI. The CDR3 protein is CASSPSGGEGQPQHF. CDR3 nucleotide sequence: TGTGCCAGCTCACCATCAGGGGGAGAAGGTCAGCCCCAGCATTTT. Variable domain in full (rest from reference TRBV18 and TRBJ1-5): NAGVMQNPRHLVRRRGQEARLRCSPMKGHSHVYWYRQLPEEGLKFMVYLQKENIIDESGMPKERFSAEFPKEGPSILRIQQVVRGDSAAYFCASSPSGGEGQPQHFGDGTRLSIL.

This clone came up once. This chain joins TRBV13 and TRBJ2-7; D may be TRBD2 (5 bases). V dropped 4 bases and J dropped 3 bases, with 13 bases sitting between them. This CDR3 spans 14 amino acids. Germline CDR1 PRHDT, CDR2 FYEKMQ (reference sequence). The DNA for the CDR3 is TGTGCCAGCAGCTACAAAGGACTCAACTACGAGCAGTACTTC. Its translation is CASSYKGLNYEQYF. The whole variable domain, remainder taken from reference TRBV13 and TRBJ2-7, is AAGVIQSPRHLIKEKRETATLKCYPIPRHDTVYWYQQGPGQDPQFLISFYEKMQSDKGSIPDRFSAQQFSDYHSELNMSSLELGDSALYFCASSYKGLNYEQYFGPGTRLTVT.

V gene TRBV19 combines with J gene TRBJ2-1; D is undetermined. V gave up 1 base and J gave up 2 bases, with 9 bases separating them. Per germline, CDR1 LNHDA and CDR2 SQIVND (reference sequence). The CDR3 length is 15 residues. The DNA of the CDR3 is TGTGCCAGTAGTATAGTCGCAGAGGCCTACAATGAGCAGTTCTTC. Its protein is CASSIVAEAYNEQFF.